The rows below give T cell receptor beta chains drawn from one sample of a study of blood T cell repertoires in COVID-19. TCRdb keeps only in-frame clones here, not all; method: immunoSEQ multiplex PCR. Among fewer than 90,000 clones listed, 75% to 85% were seen once. Sequenced material: peripheral blood. Receptor source: a woman of 80 years or more with acute or convalescent COVID-19. CDR3s include the opening cysteine and the closing phenylalanine or tryptophan. Fields, in order: V gene, J gene, D gene, clone size, CDR3 DNA, CDR3 protein. A D gene is named only where the DNA matches it firmly. Part of the rows lack a size; the others show once, few, many or a class for expanded clones.

>TRBV27|TRBJ1-5|.|.
TGTGCCAGCAGATCGGACAGAGATAGCAATCAGCCCCAGCATTTT
CASRSDRDSNQPQHF
>TRBV5-1|TRBJ1-2|.|.
TGCGCCAGCAGCAATCTAGGACAGATATATGGCTACACCTTC
CASSNLGQIYGYTF
>TRBV6-5|TRBJ2-2|.|.
TGTGCCAGCAGTTACGCATACGGGGGTGGCGGGGAGCTGTTTTTT
CASSYAYGGGGELFF
>TRBV18|TRBJ2-2|.|.
TGTGCCAGCTCACCTCAGGACAGAGAAACCGGGGAGCTGTTTTTT
CASSPQDRETGELFF
>TRBV9|TRBJ2-5|.|.
TGTGCCAGCAGCGTAGGGGACTTCCAAGAGACCCAGTACTTC
CASSVGDFQETQYF
>TRBV27|TRBJ1-2|TRBD1|.
TGTGCCAGCAGTTCAAGGGGGCAGAACACCTATGGCTACACCTTC
CASSSRGQNTYGYTF
>TRBV27|TRBJ2-7|.|.
TGTGCCAGCAGTTCCAACCCTTATCAGGGACCCAGGGGCTACGAGCAGTACTTC
CASSSNPYQGPRGYEQYF
>TRBV7-7|TRBJ2-2|TRBD2|.
TGTGCCAGCAGCTTAGTGGGAGGGCCCAACACCGGGGAGCTGTTTTTT
CASSLVGGPNTGELFF
>TRBV3-1/TRBV3-2|TRBJ2-7|TRBD2|.
TGTGCCAGCAGCCAAGATGTGAGACTAGCGGGAGGATCCAGGAGGGAGCAGTACTTC
CASSQDVRLAGGSRREQYF
>TRBV19|TRBJ1-2|.|once
TGTGCCAGTAGTATGGGGGGATCCAACTATGGCTACACCTTC
CASSMGGSNYGYTF
>TRBV7-9|TRBJ2-1|.|.
TGTGCCAGCAGCTTATCCGGACTCATATACAATGAGCAGTTCTTC
CASSLSGLIYNEQFF
>TRBV27|TRBJ2-2|.|.
TGTGCCAGCAGTTTGAGGGCCTACACCGGGGAGCTGTTTTTT
CASSLRAYTGELFF
>TRBV3-1/TRBV3-2|TRBJ1-1|.|few
TGTGCCAGCAGACGAAGTGGGCAGGGGAACACTGAAGCTTTCTTT
CASRRSGQGNTEAFF
>TRBV14|TRBJ1-1|.|.
TGTGCCAGCAGCGCCTTGGGGGGGAACACTGAAGCTTTCTTT
CASSALGGNTEAFF
>TRBV7-9|TRBJ1-4|TRBD1|.
TGTGCCAGCAGCTTTCCGGGACAGACTAATGAAAAACTGTTTTTT
CASSFPGQTNEKLFF
>TRBV5-6|TRBJ1-5|TRBD1|.
TGTGCCAGCAGCTTGGGGACAGGGATGAATCAGCCCCAGCATTTT
CASSLGTGMNQPQHF
>TRBV7-8|TRBJ2-5|TRBD1|.
TGTGCCAGCAGCTTATTTTCAGGGGGAGAGACCCAGTACTTC
CASSLFSGGETQYF
>TRBV4-1|TRBJ1-4|.|.
TGCGCCAGCAGCCATCAGCACAGGGAGGGGGAAAAACTGTTTTTT
CASSHQHREGEKLFF
>TRBV7-9|TRBJ1-1|.|once
TGTGCCAGCAGCTTAGCAGGGGCTATCACTGAAGCTTTCTTT
CASSLAGAITEAFF
>TRBV7-9|TRBJ1-6|.|.
TGTGCCAGCAGCGGAGCAGGGGATAATTCACCCCTCCACTTT
CASSGAGDNSPLHF
>TRBV7-8|TRBJ2-6|TRBD2|.
TGTGCCAGCAGCTTAGGGTCTAGCGGGCGATTCTCTGGGGCCAACGTCCTGACTTTC
CASSLGSSGRFSGANVLTF
>TRBV5-1|TRBJ1-2|TRBD1|.
TGCGCCAGCAGCACGTCTCCGGGACAGGGAACTTACTATGGCTACACCTTC
CASSTSPGQGTYYGYTF
>TRBV11-2|TRBJ1-2|TRBD1|.
TGTGCCAGCAGCCAGGGACAGGGGAAGTACTATGGCTACACCTTC
CASSQGQGKYYGYTF
>TRBV2|TRBJ1-4|.|.
TGTGCCAGCAGTGAAAGCAGGTCTCAAGAAAAACTGTTTTTT
CASSESRSQEKLFF
>TRBV7-2|TRBJ1-5|.|.
TGTGCCAGCAGCTTAGTCGGAGTCTGGGGCAATCAGCCCCAGCATTTT
CASSLVGVWGNQPQHF
>TRBV12-5|TRBJ1-5|.|.
TGTGCTAGTGGTCAGGGTGTCCAGCCCCAGCATTTT
CASGQGVQPQHF
>TRBV15|TRBJ2-5|TRBD1|.
TGTGCCACCAGCAGAGAAACGGGACAGGGGGAGACCCAGTACTTC
CATSRETGQGETQYF
>TRBV28|TRBJ2-1|.|.
TGTGCCAGCGTGGGAGGCCACACACAGTTCTTC
CASVGGHTQFF
>TRBV5-6|TRBJ2-7|TRBD1|.
TGTGCCAGCAGCCTGTACATTGAGACAGGGGGCAACTACGAGCAGTACTTC
CASSLYIETGGNYEQYF
>TRBV2|TRBJ2-5|TRBD2|.
TGTGCCAGCAGTGCACTAGCGGTACAAGAGACCCAGTACTTC
CASSALAVQETQYF
>TRBV5-1|TRBJ2-3|TRBD2|few
TGCGCCAGCAGCTCATTAGCGGGGGGGAACACAGATACGCAGTATTTT
CASSSLAGGNTDTQYF
>TRBV6-5|TRBJ1-1|.|.
TGTGCCATACAGGGACACCCCAACACTGAAGCTTTCTTT
CAIQGHPNTEAFF
>TRBV6-5|TRBJ2-1|TRBD2|.
TGTGCCAGCAGATGGCTAGCGGGAGCCAATGAGCAGTTCTTC
CASRWLAGANEQFF
>TRBV2|TRBJ2-7|TRBD1|.
TGTGCCAGCAGTGGGGGGACAGACCCAATTACCTACGAGCAGTACTTC
CASSGGTDPITYEQYF
>TRBV10-2|TRBJ2-7|.|.
TGCGCCAGCAGGGTATGGGCAGCATACGAGCAGTACTTC
CASRVWAAYEQYF
>TRBV27|TRBJ1-5|TRBD1|.
TGTGCCAGCAGTTTATTAGGGGGCGGTCAGCCCCAGCATTTT
CASSLLGGGQPQHF
>TRBV11-1|TRBJ2-1|.|few
TGTGCCAGCAGCGAAGACAGGAGCAATGAGCAGTTCTTC
CASSEDRSNEQFF
>TRBV27|TRBJ2-1|.|.
TGTGCCAGCAGTTCACAATTGGCTCTGACCTACAATGAGCAGTTCTTC
CASSSQLALTYNEQFF
>TRBV5-4|TRBJ2-1|.|.
TGTGCCAGCAGCCTGGGGTGGAGGTACAATGAGCAGTTCTTC
CASSLGWRYNEQFF